One TCR beta chain is described in this entry. The test was conducted at deep level. Libraries were prepared by immunoSEQ multiplex PCR; TCRdb keeps only in-frame clonotypes and omits some of them. The data show roughly 2 million clones, approximately 94% seen once. Naive CD8 cells lacked CD45RO and underwent positive selection for CCR7, leaving out terminally differentiated effector memory CD45RA+ cells. The V gene end was trimmed by 3 bases and the J gene end by 2 bases; junction bases not matched to a gene: 4. The germline CDR1 and CDR2 sequences are KGHSH and LQKENI. The length of the CDR3 is 15 residues. The sample belongs to a study of shared clonotypes between healthy human individuals.

Sequencing was done on a sample of naive CD8+ T cells sorted from blood. V and J are TRBV18 and TRBJ2-7; 10 positions match TRBD1. This clonotype was sampled from a man aged 18 to 35 in good health. The CDR3 spells CASSPTGTGAYEQYF. The CDR3, as DNA: TGTGCCAGCTCACCGACCGGGACAGGGGCCTACGAGCAGTACTTC. The full variable domain, completed using reference TRBV18 and TRBJ2-7, is NAGVMQNPRHLVRRRGQEARLRCSPMKGHSHVYWYRQLPEEGLKFMVYLQKENIIDESGMPKERFSAEFPKEGPSILRIQQVVRGDSAAYFCASSPTGTGAYEQYFGPGTRLTVT.